This T cell receptor (beta chain) was obtained from a study of shared T cell receptors in the human thymus. This clone has just a few counts. Profiling relied on immunoSEQ multiplex PCR, and the TCRdb table lists in-frame clones only, not all of them. The sample holds 720,000 or so clones, approximately 85% seen once. V lost 4 bases, J lost 0 bases, and 8 bases stayed unmatched. The CDR3 loop spans 19 amino acids. Germline V gene sequence: CDR1 MNHNS, CDR2 SASEGT. This sample was shared with a second study, whose subject was human thymus T cells. That work contributes: From resections taken during corrective heart surgery, the thymus tissue was obtained. Across thymic and blood repertoires, the usage of V and J genes appeared to be biased. Related studies noted strongly shared thymic repertoires across unrelated people.

The clonotype originates from a girl in the first two years of life with a congenital heart defect. The sequenced sample consisted of thymocytes. This chain joins TRBV6-1 and TRBJ2-1, with TRBD2 matching 14 bases. The CDR3 protein is CASSGRRTSGGSSYNEQFF. The CDR3 coding sequence is TGTGCCAGCAGTGGGAGAAGGACTAGCGGGGGGAGCTCCTACAATGAGCAGTTCTTC.